The T cell receptor (beta chain) under discussion was sequenced for a study of blood T cell repertoires in COVID-19. Study summary: Researchers got acute and convalescent COVID-19 samples from the United States, Italy and Spain. The cDNA or gDNA used as material had been derived from T cells, B-cell-depleted T cells, or PBMCs.

J gave up 7 bases and V 0 bases, and 9 bases lay outside the gene matches. The germline CDR1 and CDR2 sequences are SGDLS and YYNGEE. CDR3 size: 17 residues. Methods used by the authors: By means of reference gene primer amplification, nucleated cell counts were estimated. TCRdb keeps only in-frame clones here, not all; method: immunoSEQ multiplex PCR. That table furnishes V, J and clone size, whereas the DNA furnished D and trimming. The repertoire consists of 210,000 or so clones, with 80% occurring once and the leading ten covering about 5%. Sequenced input: peripheral blood. This chain uses TRBV9 with TRBJ2-1; TRBD2 aligns across 11 bases. This clonotype was sampled from a human donor in a cohort sampled during active COVID-19. CDR3 region: CASSVGLAGGLGNEQFF. The CDR3 DNA reads as TGTGCCAGCAGCGTAGGTTTAGCGGGAGGGCTGGGTAATGAGCAGTTCTTC. Supplemented by reference TRBV9 and TRBJ2-1, the full variable domain reads DSGVTQTPKHLITATGQRVTLRCSPRSGDLSVYWYQQSLDQGLQFLIQYYNGEERAKGNILERFSAQQFPDLHSELNLSSLELGDSALYFCASSVGLAGGLGNEQFFGPGTRLTVL.